Each of the 16 T cell receptor beta chains below was sequenced from the same sample in a study of shared clonotypes between healthy human individuals. Clones were sequenced by immunoSEQ multiplex PCR, and TCRdb holds only the in-frame ones, with some missing. The table shows under 2.5 million clones, with 85% to 95% occurring only once. The sequenced sample consisted of naive CD4+ T cells from PBMCs. Subset meaning: CD45RA+ positively selected. The receptors originated from a man aged 18 to 29 in good health. Some clones in this sample may be carry-over from other donors' samples.

The CDR3 sequence: CASSLRLGTAVRDYEQYF. CDR3 DNA: TGTGCCAGCAGCCTCCGACTTGGAACAGCGGTGAGAGATTACGAGCAGTACTTC. The chain uses TRBV28 and TRBJ2-7; tentative D call: TRBD2 (5 bases). This CDR3 region has 18 residues. V lost 6 bases to trimming and J lost 4 bases, with 28 bases between them. The germline CDR1 and CDR2 sequences are MDHEN and SYDVKM.

Notes on this clone: This specimen includes other DNA sequences encoding the same CDR3. The gene calls are TRBV6-5 and TRBJ2-7; 7 nucleotides align to TRBD2. V lost 1 base and J lost 0; bases outside the gene matches: 3. This CDR3 is 15 amino acids long. CDR1 is MNHEY, CDR2 SVGAGI, per germline. CDR3 sequence: CASSYLASGSYEQYF. CDR3 coding DNA: TGTGCCAGCAGTTACTTGGCTAGCGGCTCCTACGAGCAGTACTTC.

The chain uses TRBV7-9 and TRBJ1-1; no reliable D call. Germline assignment: CDR1 SEHNR and CDR2 FQNEAQ (reference sequence). Trimming took 6 bases from V and 6 from J, leaving 17 bases between them. This CDR3 spans 14 amino acids. In nucleotides, the CDR3 is TGTGCCAGCAGGCCCGGAGCCGGGAGCCCTGAAGCTTTCTTT. Translation: CASRPGAGSPEAFF.

This clone has just one count. The chain employs TRBV5-6 and TRBJ2-3, with a tentative D call TRBD1 (5 bases). CDR3 length: 14 amino acids. The ends were cut back, 3 bases at V and 1 base at J, with 9 bases in the middle. CDR1 is SGHDT and CDR2 is YYEEEE in the germline V gene. The DNA of the CDR3 is TGTGCCAGCAGCTCTGGGGCACGCACAGATACGCAGTATTTT. Its protein is CASSSGARTDTQYF.

This clone was detected only a few times. V is TRBV4-1 and J is TRBJ1-5; unclear D gene. The V end was cut by 4 bases, the J end by 6 bases, with 13 bases between. Germline values: CDR1 MGHRA, CDR2 YSYEKL. This CDR3 has 14 residues. The CDR3 DNA reads TGCGCCAGCAGCCGCCTTACTAGAGTTCAGCCCCAGCATTTT. Amino acid sequence: CASSRLTRVQPQHF.

In regard to this clone: Other DNA sequences from this sample encode an identical CDR3 as well. The rearrangement joins TRBV4-3 to TRBJ1-1; D call uncertain. Trimming removed 1 base at V and 4 bases at J, with 7 bases between. The germline V gene encodes CDR1 LGHNA and CDR2 YSLEER. The CDR3 is 13 amino acids. CDR3 sequence reads: CASSQGWGTEAFF. The CDR3 DNA follows: TGCGCCAGCAGCCAAGGATGGGGCACTGAAGCTTTCTTT.

The chain uses TRBV28 and TRBJ2-2; TRBD2 might be the D (5 bases). This CDR3 is built from 17 residues. Germline CDR1 is MDHEN and CDR2 is SYDVKM. V lost 6 bases and J lost 5, with 22 bases in between. CDR3 region: CASRPPGPGKRTGELFF. In DNA form, the CDR3 reads TGTGCCAGCAGACCCCCGGGCCCGGGAAAAAGAACCGGGGAGCTGTTTTTT.

Remarks on this clone: The same CDR3 can be traced to other DNA sequences in this sample. The chain is built from TRBV7-3 and TRBJ2-6, with D uncertain. Trimming cost V 5 bases and J 1 base, with 3 bases left between them. CDR3 length equals 13 residues. CDR1 is SGHTA, CDR2 FQGTGA, per germline. The CDR3 sequence: CASSTSGANVLTF. CDR3 in DNA: TGTGCCAGCAGCACTTCTGGGGCCAACGTCCTGACTTTC.

A single count supports this clone. The rearrangement joins TRBV15 to TRBJ1-2; perhaps TRBD1 as D (5 bases). Trimming removed 0 bases from V and 1 base from J, with 18 bases in between. In germline, CDR1 is LNHNV, CDR2 YYDKDF (reference sequence). This CDR3 has 18 residues. CDR3 loop: CATSRDTRDRKSNYGYTF. In DNA, the CDR3 is TGTGCCACCAGCAGAGATACCCGGGACCGAAAAAGTAACTATGGCTACACCTTC.

The J gene is TRBJ2-3, the V gene TRBV19; TRBD2 is a possible D gene (6 bases). The germline gives CDR1 LNHDA, CDR2 SQIVND (reference sequence). The CDR3 extends over 12 amino acids. The V end lost 7 bases, the J end lost 4 bases, and 9 bases lay between the germline ends. The CDR3 DNA reads TGTGCCAGTACCGGGGGAGCAGATACGCAGTATTTT. Residues: CASTGGADTQYF.

The gene calls are TRBV15 and TRBJ1-3; TRBD1 is a possible D gene (5 bases). Germline V gene lookup returns CDR1 LNHNV and CDR2 YYDKDF (reference sequence). Trimming left V 8 bases short and J 3 bases short, with 14 bases between. The length of the CDR3 is 14 residues. CDR3 nucleotide sequence: TGTGCCACCTCGAAGGGGTTAGTTGGAAACACCATATATTTT. Protein: CATSKGLVGNTIYF.

V is TRBV7-3 and J is TRBJ2-7; D is uncertain. The CDR3 loop spans 11 amino acids. The V end was cut by 0 bases, the J end by 10 bases, with 7 bases between. Germline V lookup: CDR1 SGHTA, CDR2 FQGTGA. The CDR3 coding sequence is TGTGCCAGCAGCTTAACCGGTGAACAGTACTTC. This gives the protein CASSLTGEQYF.

This sequence joins TRBV14 and TRBJ2-7, with a tentative D call TRBD1 (6 bases). The V end lost 2 bases, the J end lost 5 bases, and 19 bases lay between the germline ends. The CDR3 totals 16 residues. Germline-derived CDR1 and CDR2 are SGHDN and FVKESK. The CDR3 coding sequence is TGTGCCAGCAGCCAATTCAGACAGGCGATTACGGACGAGCAGTACTTC. It specifies CASSQFRQAITDEQYF.

V gene TRBV6-5 combines with J gene TRBJ1-5; D remains unclear. The germline gives CDR1 MNHEY, CDR2 SVGAGI. The germline V and J ends were trimmed by 5 bases and 1 base, with 12 bases remaining between them. CDR3 length equals 15 residues. This CDR3 is CASSRGGLSNQPQHF. CDR3 in DNA: TGTGCCAGCAGTAGAGGTGGTTTGAGCAATCAGCCCCAGCATTTT.

The chain combines TRBV29-1 with TRBJ2-1; tentatively, D is TRBD1 or TRBD2 (5 bases each). The CDR3 sequence is 14 residues long. Germline values: CDR1 SQVTM, CDR2 ANQGSEA. Trimming cost V 4 bases and J 0 bases, with 10 bases left between them. CDR3 protein: CSVVGAPSYNEQFF. The CDR3 nucleotides read TGCAGCGTTGTCGGGGCGCCCTCCTACAATGAGCAGTTCTTC.

This chain uses TRBV10-3 with TRBJ2-7; 7 nucleotides align to TRBD1. Germline V lookup: CDR1 ENHRY, CDR2 SYGVKD. The V segment lost 10 bases and the J segment 3 bases; nucleotides outside the gene matches: 15. CDR3 length equals 15 residues. The CDR3 DNA reads as TGTGCCACCGGGATTAGGACAGGCCCTGGCTACGAGCAGTACTTC. It codes for CATGIRTGPGYEQYF.